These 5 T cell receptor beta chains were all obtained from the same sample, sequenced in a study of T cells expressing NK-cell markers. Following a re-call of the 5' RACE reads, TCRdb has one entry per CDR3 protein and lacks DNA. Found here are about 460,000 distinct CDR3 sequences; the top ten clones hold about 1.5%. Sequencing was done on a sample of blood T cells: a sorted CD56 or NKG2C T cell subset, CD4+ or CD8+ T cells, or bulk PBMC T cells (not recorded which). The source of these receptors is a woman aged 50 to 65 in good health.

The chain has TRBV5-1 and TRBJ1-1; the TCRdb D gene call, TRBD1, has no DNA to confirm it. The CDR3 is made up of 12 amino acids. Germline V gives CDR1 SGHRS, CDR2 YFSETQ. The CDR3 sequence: CASKIDRTEAFF.

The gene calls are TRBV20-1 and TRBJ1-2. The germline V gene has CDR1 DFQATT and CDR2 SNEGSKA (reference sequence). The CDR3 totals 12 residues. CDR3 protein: CSARTAVYGYTF.

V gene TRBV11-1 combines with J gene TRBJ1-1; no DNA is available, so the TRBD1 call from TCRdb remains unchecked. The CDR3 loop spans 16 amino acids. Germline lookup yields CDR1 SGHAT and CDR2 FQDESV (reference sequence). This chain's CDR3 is CASSLALTGVNTEAFF.

The CDR3 reads CASSRAGTGVEQYF. The chain couples TRBV7-2 to TRBJ2-7; TCRdb returns TRBD1, unconfirmable since there is no DNA. The CDR3 runs to 14 residues. CDR1 and CDR2 from the germline V gene are SGHTA and FQGNSA.

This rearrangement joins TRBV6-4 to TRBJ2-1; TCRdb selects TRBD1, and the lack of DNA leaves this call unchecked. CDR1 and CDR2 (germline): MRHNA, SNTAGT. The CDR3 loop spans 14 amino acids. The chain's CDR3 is CASSDSGQHNEQFF.